The 10 T cell receptor beta chains below come from one sample, sequenced in a study of blood T cell repertoires in COVID-19. Profiled with immunoSEQ multiplex PCR; TCRdb holds only in-frame clones, not every one. This table holds about 300,000 clones, approximately 91% found once. Material for sequencing was peripheral blood. The receptor set was obtained from a man aged 18 to 30 with active or convalescent COVID-19.

V usage is TRBV27 and J usage is TRBJ2-7; D is perhaps TRBD2 (6 bases). Germline assignment: CDR1 MNHEY and CDR2 SMNVEV (reference sequence). Trimming took 6 bases from V and 6 from J, leaving 15 bases between them. The CDR3 covers 13 residues. The CDR3 loop is CASSYGSWGEQYF. CDR3 DNA: TGTGCCAGCAGCTACGGGAGCTGGGGCGAGCAGTACTTC.

The chain links TRBV5-6 to TRBJ2-7, with 8 bases lining up with TRBD2. CDR1 is SGHDT and CDR2 is YYEEEE in the germline V gene. Trimming at V came to 10 bases and at J to 7 bases, leaving 19 bases not matched to a gene. CDR3 size: 15 residues. The DNA for the CDR3 is TGTGCCGCCACTCCCATCGGCGGGGGGTTTTCTGAGCAGTACTTC. The encoded protein is CAATPIGGGFSEQYF. The variable domain in full, with the rest retrieved from reference TRBV5-6 and TRBJ2-7, is DAGVTQSPTHLIKTRGQQVTLRCSPKSGHDTVSWYQQALGQGPQFIFQYYEEEERQRGNFPDRFSGHQFPNYSSELNVNALLLGDSALYLCAATPIGGGFSEQYFGPGTRLTVT.

V and J are TRBV7-8 and TRBJ1-3; D gene ambiguous. This CDR3 spans 15 amino acids. CDR1 is SGHVS, CDR2 FQNEAQ, per germline. The V and J ends lost 5 bases and 0 bases respectively, with 11 bases between them. The CDR3 reads CASSNYQSSGNTIYF. The CDR3 DNA reads TGTGCCAGCAGCAACTATCAGAGCTCTGGAAACACCATATATTTT.

The chain is built from TRBV6-5 and TRBJ1-1; 7 bases match TRBD1. The germline gives CDR1 MNHEY, CDR2 SVGAGI. This CDR3 has 14 residues. Trimming cost V 4 bases and J 5 bases; bases outside gene matches: 7. CDR3 sequence: CASSSQGLVTEAFF. The CDR3 region has the DNA TGTGCCAGCAGTTCACAGGGGCTGGTGACTGAAGCTTTCTTT.

The rearrangement joins TRBV11-3 to TRBJ2-1; D is perhaps TRBD2 (5 bases). The germline V gene encodes CDR1 SGHNT and CDR2 YENEEA. The CDR3 has 15 residues. Trimming shortened V by 5 bases and J by 9 bases, and 20 bases separated the two germline ends. CDR3 sequence reads: CASSPSRVGLAEQFF. The CDR3 DNA reads as TGTGCCAGCAGCCCTAGCCGGGTGGGCCTGGCTGAGCAGTTCTTC.

V and J are TRBV18 and TRBJ2-5, with 7 bases that match TRBD1. Germline-derived CDR1 and CDR2 are KGHSH and LQKENI. Unmatched junction bases numbered 4, after V lost 1 base and J lost 5 bases. The CDR3 consists of 14 residues. The CDR3 region is CASSPRQGVETQYF. CDR3 in DNA: TGTGCCAGCTCACCACGTCAGGGGGTGGAGACCCAGTACTTC.

V usage is TRBV12-5 and J usage is TRBJ1-1; D is unresolved. The CDR3 covers 13 residues. V was clipped by 3 bases and J by 1 base, with 6 bases between them. Germline values: CDR1 LGHNT, CDR2 FRNRAP. The CDR3 region is CASGFKPNTEAFF. The CDR3 DNA reads TGTGCTAGTGGTTTCAAGCCGAACACTGAAGCTTTCTTT.

The chain uses TRBV15 and TRBJ1-4, with 8 nucleotides matching TRBD1. The CDR3 spans 13 residues. CDR1 is LNHNV and CDR2 is YYDKDF in the germline V gene (reference sequence). V shed 9 bases, J shed 5 bases, and the junction held 5 bases outside the gene matches. The CDR3 nucleotides read TGTGCCACTACAGGGGGAAGAAATGAAAAACTGTTTTTT. Amino acid sequence: CATTGGRNEKLFF.

The chain employs TRBV7-2 and TRBJ1-5; D not certain. Germline values: CDR1 SGHTA, CDR2 FQGNSA. The CDR3 is 14 residues long. V was cut by 1 base and J by 4 bases, with 8 bases left in between. The CDR3 DNA reads TGTGCCAGCAGCTTAGTCGGTAAAAATCAGCCCCAGCATTTT. Amino acid sequence: CASSLVGKNQPQHF. Full variable domain (remainder filled in from reference TRBV7-2 and TRBJ1-5): GAGVSQSPSNKVTEKGKDVELRCDPISGHTALYWYRQSLGQGLEFLIYFQGNSAPDKSGLPSDRFSAERTGGSVSTLTIQRTQQEDSAVYLCASSLVGKNQPQHFGDGTRLSIL.

This sequence joins TRBV3-1 (or the pseudogene TRBV3-2) and TRBJ2-1, with D perhaps TRBD2 (6 bases). The V gene lost 2 bases and the J gene lost 2 bases, with 13 bases spanning the gap. Germline values: CDR1 LGHDT, CDR2 YNNKEL (reference sequence). The CDR3 is made up of 16 amino acids. CDR3 coding DNA: TGTGCCAGCAGCCAAAGAGGGCCGGGGGCCTACAATGAGCAGTTCTTC. This gives the protein CASSQRGPGAYNEQFF.